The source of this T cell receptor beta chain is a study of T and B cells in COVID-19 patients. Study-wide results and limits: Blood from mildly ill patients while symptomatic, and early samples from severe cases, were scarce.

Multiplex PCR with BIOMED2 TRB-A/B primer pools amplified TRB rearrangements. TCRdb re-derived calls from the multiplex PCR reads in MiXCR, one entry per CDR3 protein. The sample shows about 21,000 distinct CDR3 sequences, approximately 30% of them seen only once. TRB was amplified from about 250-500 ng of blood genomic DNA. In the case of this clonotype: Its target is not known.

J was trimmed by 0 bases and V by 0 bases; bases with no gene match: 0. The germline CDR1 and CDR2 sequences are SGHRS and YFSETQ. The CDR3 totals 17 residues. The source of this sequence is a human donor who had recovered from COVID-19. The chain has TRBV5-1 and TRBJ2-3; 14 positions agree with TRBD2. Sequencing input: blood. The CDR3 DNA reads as TGCGCCAGCAGCTTGGGACTAGCGGGGGGGAGCACAGATACGCAGTATTTT. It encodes CASSLGLAGGSTDTQYF.